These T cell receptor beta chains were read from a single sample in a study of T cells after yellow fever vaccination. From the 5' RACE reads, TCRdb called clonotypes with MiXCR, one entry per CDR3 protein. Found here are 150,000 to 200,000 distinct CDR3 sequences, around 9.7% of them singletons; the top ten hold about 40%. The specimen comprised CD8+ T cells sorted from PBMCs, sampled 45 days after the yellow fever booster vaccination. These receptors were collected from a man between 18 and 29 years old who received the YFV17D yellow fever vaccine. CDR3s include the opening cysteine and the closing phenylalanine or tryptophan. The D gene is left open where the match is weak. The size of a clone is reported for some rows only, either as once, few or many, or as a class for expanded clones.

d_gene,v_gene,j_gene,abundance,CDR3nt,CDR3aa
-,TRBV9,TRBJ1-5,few,TGTGCCAGCAGCGTCGCGGAGGGCAATCAGCCCCAGCATTTT,CASSVAEGNQPQHF
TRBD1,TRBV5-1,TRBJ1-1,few,TGCGCCAGCGGAGGGGGCATGAACACTGAAGCTTTCTTT,CASGGGMNTEAFF
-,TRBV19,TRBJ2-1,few,TGTGCCAGTAGTATAGGTCAGACTGACGGTGAGCAGTTCTTC,CASSIGQTDGEQFF
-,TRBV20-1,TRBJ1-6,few,TGCAGTGCTAGAGATTCCTTCAGTGTTAATACCAGGGCGGTCTCCTATAATTCACCCCTCCACTTT,CSARDSFSVNTRAVSYNSPLHF
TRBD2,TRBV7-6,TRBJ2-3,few,TGTGCCAGCAGCTTTAGCGGGGTCACAGATACGCAGTATTTT,CASSFSGVTDTQYF
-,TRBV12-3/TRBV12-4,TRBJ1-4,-,TGTGCCAGCAGACAAACGGGCCGGCGGCATGAAAAACTGTTTTTT,CASRQTGRRHEKLFF
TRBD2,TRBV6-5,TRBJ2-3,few,TGTGCCAGCAGTTACGCGGGGGGGAGCACAGATACGCAGTATTTT,CASSYAGGSTDTQYF
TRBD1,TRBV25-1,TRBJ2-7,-,TGTGCCAGTGGACAGGGGGAGGAATGGGGCTCCTACGAGCAGTACTTC,CASGQGEEWGSYEQYF
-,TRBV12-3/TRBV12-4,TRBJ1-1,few,TGTGCCAGCAGTCCCTGGGACGGGACTGAAGCTTTCTTT,CASSPWDGTEAFF
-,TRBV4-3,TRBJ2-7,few,TGCGCCAGCAGCCAAGATCCTGCGGGGGCTTGGGAGCAGTACTTC,CASSQDPAGAWEQYF
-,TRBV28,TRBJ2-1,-,TGTGCCAGCAGTACCTCAGTCGTACGGGGCCCACTGGCCCCGTACAATGAGCAGTTCTTC,CASSTSVVRGPLAPYNEQFF
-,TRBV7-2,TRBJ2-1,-,TGTGCCAGCAGCTCCCCACGTCAGGAGAGCTCCTACAATGAGCAGTTCTTC,CASSSPRQESSYNEQFF
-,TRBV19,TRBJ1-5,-,TGTGCCAGTACCCGGACAGTCGGGGCGTACTCATATAGCAATCAGCCCCAGCATTTT,CASTRTVGAYSYSNQPQHF
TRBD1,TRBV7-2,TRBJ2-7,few,TGTGCCAGCAGCTTATGGACAGGCGAGCAGTACTTC,CASSLWTGEQYF
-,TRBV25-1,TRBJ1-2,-,TGTGCCAGCAGTGAACACGGGGGCCCCCTCTATGGCTACACCTTC,CASSEHGGPLYGYTF
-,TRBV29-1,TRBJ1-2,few,TGCAGCGTTGATGATCATCCAGTACTGACGTATGGCTACACCTTC,CSVDDHPVLTYGYTF
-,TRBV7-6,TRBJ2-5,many,TGTGCCAGCAGCTTGATGGGGAGGCCGGACGGCCAAGAGACCCAGTACTTC,CASSLMGRPDGQETQYF
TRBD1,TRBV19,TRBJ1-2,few,TGTGCCAGTAGTACCCAGGGGGCGGTGAATGGCTACACCTTC,CASSTQGAVNGYTF
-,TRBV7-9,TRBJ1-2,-,TGTGCCAGCGACCTCGGGGGGAACTATGGCTACACCTTC,CASDLGGNYGYTF
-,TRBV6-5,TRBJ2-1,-,TGTGCCAGCAGTGGGTCGGGGGAGCCCTACAATGAGCAGTTCTTC,CASSGSGEPYNEQFF
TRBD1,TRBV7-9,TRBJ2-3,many,TGTGCCAGCAGCTCGAGCCTTGGACAGGGCACAGATACGCAGTATTTT,CASSSSLGQGTDTQYF
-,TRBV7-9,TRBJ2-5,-,TGTGCCAGCAGCCCATACCCGGCGGGTCAGGAGACCCAGTACTTC,CASSPYPAGQETQYF
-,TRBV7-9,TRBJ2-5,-,TGTGCCAGCAGCCCCATTGACCCACGTGTGCTACTTTCACACCAAGAGACCCAGTACTTC,CASSPIDPRVLLSHQETQYF
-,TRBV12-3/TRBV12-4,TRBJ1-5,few,TGTGCCAGCAGCCAGGGACTATATCAGCCCCAGCATTTT,CASSQGLYQPQHF
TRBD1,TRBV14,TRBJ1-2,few,TGTGCCAGCAGCCAGGACAGGTTTAATGGCTACACCTTC,CASSQDRFNGYTF
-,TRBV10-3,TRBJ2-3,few,TGTGCCATCAGTGAGTCGATCGGGGGGCTTAGCACAGATACGCAGTATTTT,CAISESIGGLSTDTQYF
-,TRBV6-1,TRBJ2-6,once,TGTGCCAGCAACACAGGGCTCTCTGGGGCCAACGTCCTGACTTTC,CASNTGLSGANVLTF
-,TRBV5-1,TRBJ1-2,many,TGCGCCAGCAGCTTGGGAGGGGGACGGATATATGGCTACACCTTC,CASSLGGGRIYGYTF
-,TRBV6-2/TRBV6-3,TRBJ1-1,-,TGTGCCAGCATCGAGGGAGGGGCGAGAACTGAAGCTTTCTTT,CASIEGGARTEAFF
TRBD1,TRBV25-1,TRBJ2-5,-,TGTGCCAGCGGACAACCGGGACAGGGGACTGGAGAGACCCAGTACTTC,CASGQPGQGTGETQYF
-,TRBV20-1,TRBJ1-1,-,TGCAGTGTGAATGTGGGCGCGAACACTGAAGCTTTCTTT,CSVNVGANTEAFF
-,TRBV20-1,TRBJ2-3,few,TGCAGTGTTACGAGGGAGTTTAAGGAAGATACGCAGTATTTT,CSVTREFKEDTQYF
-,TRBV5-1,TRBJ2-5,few,TGCGCCAGCAGCTTGGTACGAGAAGAGACCCAGTACTTC,CASSLVREETQYF
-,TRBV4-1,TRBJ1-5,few,TGCGCCAGCAGCCGTTCTGGGGGGGGCGGGCAGCCCCAGCATTTT,CASSRSGGGGQPQHF
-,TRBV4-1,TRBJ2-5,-,TGCGCCAGCAGCCAAGACAGGGCCTCCGTGCGGGAGACCCAGTACTTC,CASSQDRASVRETQYF
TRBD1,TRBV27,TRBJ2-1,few,TGTGCCAGCAGGGGGACAGGGTTGGGGAATGAGCAGTTCTTC,CASRGTGLGNEQFF
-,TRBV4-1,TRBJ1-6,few,TGCGCCAGCAGTACACAGGGTCCACCCCTCCACTTT,CASSTQGPPLHF
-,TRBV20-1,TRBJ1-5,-,TGCAGTGCTAGGGGGAGGGATAGCAATCAGCCCCAGCATTTT,CSARGRDSNQPQHF
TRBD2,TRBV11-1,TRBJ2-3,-,TGTGCCAGCAGCCTCCGGAGACTAGCGGGGGGCCTTAGCACAGATACGCAGTATTTT,CASSLRRLAGGLSTDTQYF
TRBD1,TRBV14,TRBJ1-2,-,TGTGCCAGCAGCCCGTGGGGGACAGCTAACTATGGCTACACCTTC,CASSPWGTANYGYTF
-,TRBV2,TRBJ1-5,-,TGTGCCAGCAGGGGCATTTCTAGCAATCAGCCCCAGCATTTT,CASRGISSNQPQHF
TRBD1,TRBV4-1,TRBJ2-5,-,TGCGCCAGCAGCCAGGTCTACAGGGGATTAGAAGAGACCCAGTACTTC,CASSQVYRGLEETQYF
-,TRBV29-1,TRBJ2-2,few,TGCAGCGTTGACAGGGTGGGAACCGGGGAGCTGTTTTTT,CSVDRVGTGELFF
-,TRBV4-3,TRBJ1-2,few,TGCGCCAGCAGCCAAGATTTTCGGGGGAGGAGACATGGCTACACCTTC,CASSQDFRGRRHGYTF
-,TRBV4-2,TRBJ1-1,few,TGTGCCAGCAGCCAAGATTCCCCTGCACTCACTGAAGCTTTCTTT,CASSQDSPALTEAFF
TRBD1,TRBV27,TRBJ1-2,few,TGTGCCAGCAGTATCGGGACAGGCGGCGGCTACACCTTC,CASSIGTGGGYTF
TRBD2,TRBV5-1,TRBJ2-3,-,TGCGCCAGCAGCCCGTTCCATGGCGGGGGTGCAGATACGCAGTATTTT,CASSPFHGGGADTQYF
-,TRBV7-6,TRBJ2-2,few,TGTGCCAGCAGCTTAGAGCCTAGGGGGTCCGGGGAGCTGTTTTTT,CASSLEPRGSGELFF
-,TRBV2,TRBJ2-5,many,TGTGCCAGCAGGCAGACTAGTCCCCAAGAGACCCAGTACTTC,CASRQTSPQETQYF
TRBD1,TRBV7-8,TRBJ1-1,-,TGTGCCAGCAGCCCTTCGACAGGGTACGCTTTCTTT,CASSPSTGYAFF